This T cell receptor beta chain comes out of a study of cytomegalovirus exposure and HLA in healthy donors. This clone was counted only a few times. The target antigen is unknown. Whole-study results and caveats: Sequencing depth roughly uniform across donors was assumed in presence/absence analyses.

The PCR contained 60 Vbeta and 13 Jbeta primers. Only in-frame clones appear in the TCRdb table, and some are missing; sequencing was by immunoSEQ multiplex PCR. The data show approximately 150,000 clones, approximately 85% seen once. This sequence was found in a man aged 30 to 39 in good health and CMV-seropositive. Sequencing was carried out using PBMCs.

CDR3 sequence: CSVADSYSNQPQHF. CDR3 DNA sequence: TGCAGCGTGGCCGACAGTTATAGCAATCAGCCCCAGCATTTT. The chain combines TRBV29-1 with TRBJ1-5; possible D gene TRBD1, 5 bases. The CDR3 contains 14 residues. The germline gives CDR1 SQVTM, CDR2 ANQGSEA. V gave up 6 bases and J gave up 0 bases, with 12 bases separating them.